This entry lists 9 T cell receptor beta chains sequenced from one sample in a study of beta chain features in type 1 diabetes. TCRB transcripts that were expressed got sequenced, as all of the isolated RNA had been reverse transcribed. Profiling relied on immunoSEQ multiplex PCR, and the TCRdb table lists in-frame clones only, not all of them. Found here are around 200,000 clones, about 13% of them singletons; the top ten hold roughly 0.56%. Sequencing was performed on central memory CD4+ T cells from blood. The receptors were sampled from a woman younger than 35 in good health.

There are a few counts of this clone. CDR3 in amino acids: CASSPQGTGNTIYF. In DNA form, the CDR3 reads TGTGCCAGCAGCCCACAGGGCACTGGAAACACCATATATTTT. The chain joins TRBV4-2 to TRBJ1-3, with D perhaps matching TRBD1 (6 bases). The CDR3 loop spans 14 amino acids. V shed 4 bases and J shed 2 bases, with 9 bases lying between them. Germline V gene data show CDR1 as LGHNA and CDR2 as YNFKEQ.

This chain links TRBV5-1 with TRBJ2-3; 8 bases are shared with TRBD2. V trimming: 3 bases; J trimming: 2 bases; junction bases outside the gene matches: 8. Per the germline V gene, CDR1 is SGHRS and CDR2 is YFSETQ. The CDR3 covers 16 residues. The CDR3 sequence is CASSSTTSGPTDTQYF. The CDR3 coding sequence is TGCGCCAGCAGCTCGACTACTAGCGGACCCACAGATACGCAGTATTTT.

This clone was observed a handful of times. This chain uses TRBV7-6 with TRBJ2-1; 8 nucleotides line up with TRBD1. From germline, CDR1 is SGHVS and CDR2 FNYEAQ. The CDR3 loop spans 19 amino acids. J was trimmed by 7 bases and V by 5 bases; bases with no gene match: 22. CDR3 DNA: TGTGCCAGCAGCCACCAGAGGGGCGGGGCAGGGGGCTCCTTAAATGAGCAGTTCTTC. This gives the protein CASSHQRGGAGGSLNEQFF.

The chain carries TRBV5-1 and TRBJ2-2, with a tentative D call TRBD1 (6 bases). CDR3 length: 15 residues. CDR1 SGHRS and CDR2 YFSETQ come from the germline V gene. The germline V and J ends were trimmed by 4 bases and 4 bases, with 14 bases remaining between them. This CDR3 is CASSGTGQTTGELFF. CDR3 DNA: TGCGCCAGCAGCGGGACGGGACAAACCACCGGGGAGCTGTTTTTT.

This clone was observed a few times. Here the CDR3 reads CASSVGSGGSSYEQYF. The CDR3 DNA reads TGTGCCAGCAGCGTAGGAAGCGGGGGAAGCTCCTACGAGCAGTACTTC. V gene TRBV9 combines with J gene TRBJ2-7; 8 nucleotides line up with TRBD2. Germline V gene data show CDR1 as SGDLS and CDR2 as YYNGEE. The J segment lost 0 bases and the V segment lost 0 bases, leaving 5 bases of the junction unmatched. The CDR3 length is 16 residues. Full variable domain (remainder filled in from reference TRBV9 and TRBJ2-7): DSGVTQTPKHLITATGQRVTLRCSPRSGDLSVYWYQQSLDQGLQFLIQYYNGEERAKGNILERFSAQQFPDLHSELNLSSLELGDSALYFCASSVGSGGSSYEQYFGPGTRLTVT.

This clone has a count of ten or more. CDR3 amino acids: CASSPRQGFSGNTIYF. The CDR3 bases are TGTGCCAGCAGCCCACGACAGGGATTCTCTGGAAACACCATATATTTT. V and J are TRBV7-9 and TRBJ1-3; 7 bases are shared with TRBD1. The CDR3 is 16 residues long. Germline V gives CDR1 SEHNR, CDR2 FQNEAQ (reference sequence). The J segment lost 0 bases and the V segment lost 5 bases, leaving 7 bases of the junction unmatched.

J is TRBJ1-5 and V is TRBV25-1, with TRBD1 matching over 7 bases. Unmatched junction bases numbered 6, after V lost 5 bases and J lost 8 bases. This CDR3 comprises 13 residues. Germline loops: CDR1 MGHDK, CDR2 SYGVNS. CDR3 in DNA: TGTGCCAGCAGTCTAACAGGGACAGAGCCCCAGCATTTT. It is translated as CASSLTGTEPQHF.

Regarding this clone: Other DNA sequences in the sample encode the same CDR3. This chain's CDR3 is CASSSPGQGSYEQYF. The CDR3 DNA follows: TGTGCCAGCAGTTCACCGGGACAGGGCTCCTACGAGCAGTACTTC. The V call is TRBV28, the J call TRBJ2-7, with TRBD1 matching over 9 bases. Germline V gene sequence: CDR1 MDHEN, CDR2 SYDVKM. CDR3 length: 15 amino acids. V lost 4 bases to trimming and J lost 0 bases; unmatched junction nucleotides: 4.

This clone was counted between two and nine times. The chain uses TRBV29-1 and TRBJ2-5; D gene unclear. Germline CDR1 and CDR2: SQVTM and ANQGSEA. V lost 3 bases to trimming and J lost 0 bases, with 8 bases between them. The CDR3 is made up of 13 amino acids. CDR3 DNA sequence: TGCAGCGTTGATTTGCAGTACCAAGAGACCCAGTACTTC. Its translation is CSVDLQYQETQYF.